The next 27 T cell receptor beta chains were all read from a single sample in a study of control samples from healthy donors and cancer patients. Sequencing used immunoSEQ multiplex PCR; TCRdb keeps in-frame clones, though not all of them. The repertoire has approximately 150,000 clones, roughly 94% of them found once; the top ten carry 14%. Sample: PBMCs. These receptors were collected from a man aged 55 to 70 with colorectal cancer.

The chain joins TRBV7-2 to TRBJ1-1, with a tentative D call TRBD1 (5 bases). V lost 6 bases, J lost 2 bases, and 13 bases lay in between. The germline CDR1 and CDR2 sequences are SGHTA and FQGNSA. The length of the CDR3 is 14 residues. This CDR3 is CASRPGRGNTEAFF. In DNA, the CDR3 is TGTGCCAGCAGGCCGGGACGGGGAAACACTGAAGCTTTCTTT.

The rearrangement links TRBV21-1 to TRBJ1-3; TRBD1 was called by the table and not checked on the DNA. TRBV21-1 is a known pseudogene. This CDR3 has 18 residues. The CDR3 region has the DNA TGTGCCAGCAGCAAACCCACCGTCCAGGGTTCAGGGCTGGACACCATATATTTT. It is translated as CASSKPTVQGSGLDTIYF.

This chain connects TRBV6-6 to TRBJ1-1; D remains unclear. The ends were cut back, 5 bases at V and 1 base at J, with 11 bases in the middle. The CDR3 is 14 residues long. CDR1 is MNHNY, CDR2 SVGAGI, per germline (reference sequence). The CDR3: CASSPRAGNTEAFF. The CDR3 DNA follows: TGTGCCAGCAGTCCACGAGCGGGGAACACTGAAGCTTTCTTT.

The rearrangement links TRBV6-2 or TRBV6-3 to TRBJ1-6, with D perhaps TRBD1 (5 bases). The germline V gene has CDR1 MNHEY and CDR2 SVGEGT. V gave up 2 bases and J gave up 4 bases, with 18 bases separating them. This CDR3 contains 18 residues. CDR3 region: CASSYPPNGDFYNSPLHF. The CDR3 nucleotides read TGTGCCAGCAGTTACCCCCCAAACGGGGACTTTTATAATTCACCCCTCCACTTT.

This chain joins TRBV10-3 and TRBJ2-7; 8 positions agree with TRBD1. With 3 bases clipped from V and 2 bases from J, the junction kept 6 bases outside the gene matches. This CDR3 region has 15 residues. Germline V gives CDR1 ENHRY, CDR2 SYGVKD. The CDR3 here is CAISDAGTGPYEQYF. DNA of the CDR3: TGTGCCATCAGTGACGCCGGGACAGGTCCCTACGAGCAGTACTTC.

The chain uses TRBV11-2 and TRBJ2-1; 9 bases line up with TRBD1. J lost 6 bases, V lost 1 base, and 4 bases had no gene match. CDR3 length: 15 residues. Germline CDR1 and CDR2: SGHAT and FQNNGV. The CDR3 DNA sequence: TGTGCCAGCAGCTTAGTGCCGACAGGGGGCAATGAGCAGTTCTTC. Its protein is CASSLVPTGGNEQFF.

The DNA of the CDR3 is TGTGCCAGCAGCCGTACCGGCCAACTGTTTTTT. Translating it yields CASSRTGQLFF. The rearrangement links TRBV5-6 to TRBJ1-4; D not certain. Between the trimmed V and J ends, which lost 4 bases and 12 bases, there was a span of 10 bases. Per the germline V gene, CDR1 is SGHDT and CDR2 is YYEEEE. The CDR3 sequence is 11 residues long.

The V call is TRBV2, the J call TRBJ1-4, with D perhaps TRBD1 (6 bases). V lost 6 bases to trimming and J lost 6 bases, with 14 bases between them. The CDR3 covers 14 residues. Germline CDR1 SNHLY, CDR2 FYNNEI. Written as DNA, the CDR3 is TGTGCCAGCAGCCTCGGGGGGGGCCATGAAAAACTGTTTTTT. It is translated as CASSLGGGHEKLFF. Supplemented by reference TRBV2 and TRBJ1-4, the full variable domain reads EPEVTQTPSHQVTQMGQEVILRCVPISNHLYFYWYRQILGQKVEFLVSFYNNEISEKSEIFDDQFSVERPDGSNFTLKIRSTKLEDSAMYFCASSLGGGHEKLFFGSGTQLSVL.

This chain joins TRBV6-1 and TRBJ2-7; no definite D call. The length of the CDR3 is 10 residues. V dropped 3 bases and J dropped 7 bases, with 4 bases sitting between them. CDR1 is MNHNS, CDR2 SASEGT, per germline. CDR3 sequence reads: CASSDGEQYF. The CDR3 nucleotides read TGTGCCAGCAGTGACGGTGAGCAGTACTTC.

This CDR3 reads CASSPGQGSSPLHF. The CDR3 DNA is TGTGCCAGTAGTCCAGGACAGGGTTCTTCACCCCTCCACTTT. The chain joins TRBV19 to TRBJ1-6; 8 nucleotides agree with TRBD1. Germline V gene sequence: CDR1 LNHDA, CDR2 SQIVND (reference sequence). J gave up 9 bases and V 5 bases, and 6 bases lay outside the gene matches. The CDR3 contains 14 residues.

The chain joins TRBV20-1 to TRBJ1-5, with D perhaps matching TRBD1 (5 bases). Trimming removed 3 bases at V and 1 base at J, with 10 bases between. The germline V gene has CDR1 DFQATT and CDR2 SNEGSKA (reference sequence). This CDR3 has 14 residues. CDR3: CSASRGGSNQPQHF. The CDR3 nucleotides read TGCAGTGCTAGTAGGGGTGGGAGCAATCAGCCCCAGCATTTT.

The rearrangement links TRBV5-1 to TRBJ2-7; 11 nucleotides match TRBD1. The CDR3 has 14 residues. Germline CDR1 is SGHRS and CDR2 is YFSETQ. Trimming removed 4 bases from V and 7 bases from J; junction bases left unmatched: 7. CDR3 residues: CASSGRTGGEEQYF. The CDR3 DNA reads TGCGCCAGCAGCGGACGGACAGGGGGCGAGGAGCAGTACTTC.

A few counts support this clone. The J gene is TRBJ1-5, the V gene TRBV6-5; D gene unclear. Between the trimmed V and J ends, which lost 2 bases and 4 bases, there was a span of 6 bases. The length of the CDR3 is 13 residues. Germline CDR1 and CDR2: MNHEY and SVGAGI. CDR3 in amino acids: CASSYGRNQPQHF. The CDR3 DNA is TGTGCCAGCAGTTACGGCAGGAATCAGCCCCAGCATTTT.

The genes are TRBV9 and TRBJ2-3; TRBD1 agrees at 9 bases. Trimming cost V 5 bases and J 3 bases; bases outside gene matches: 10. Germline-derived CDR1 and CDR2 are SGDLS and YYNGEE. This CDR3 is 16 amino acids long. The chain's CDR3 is CASRLHTGTGTDTQYF. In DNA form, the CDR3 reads TGTGCCAGCAGACTTCATACCGGGACAGGGACAGATACGCAGTATTTT.

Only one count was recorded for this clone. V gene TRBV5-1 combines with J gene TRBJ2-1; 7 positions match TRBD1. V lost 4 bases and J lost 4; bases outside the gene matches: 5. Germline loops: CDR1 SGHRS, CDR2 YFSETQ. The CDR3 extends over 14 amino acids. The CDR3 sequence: CASSLWDSYNEQFF. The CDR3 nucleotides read TGCGCCAGCAGCCTATGGGACAGTTACAATGAGCAGTTCTTC.

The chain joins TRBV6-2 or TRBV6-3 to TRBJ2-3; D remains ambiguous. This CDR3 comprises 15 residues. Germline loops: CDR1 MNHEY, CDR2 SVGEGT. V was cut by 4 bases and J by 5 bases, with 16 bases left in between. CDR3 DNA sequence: TGTGCCAGCAGTTCCCCCCGAAAGGGATTAGATACGCAGTATTTT. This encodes CASSSPRKGLDTQYF.

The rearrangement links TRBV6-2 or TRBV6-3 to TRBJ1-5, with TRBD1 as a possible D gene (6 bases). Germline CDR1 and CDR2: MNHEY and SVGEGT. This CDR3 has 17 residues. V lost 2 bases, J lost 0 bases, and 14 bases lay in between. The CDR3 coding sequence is TGTGCCAGCAGTTACAGCCGGACAGTTAATAGCAATCAGCCCCAGCATTTT. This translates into CASSYSRTVNSNQPQHF.

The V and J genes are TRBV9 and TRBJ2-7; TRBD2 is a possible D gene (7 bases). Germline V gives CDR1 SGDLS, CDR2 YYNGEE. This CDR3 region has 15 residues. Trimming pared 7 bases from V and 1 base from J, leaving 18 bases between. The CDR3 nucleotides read TGTGCCAGCGGAAAGGGGGAGGGGAGTTCCTACGAGCAGTACTTC. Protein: CASGKGEGSSYEQYF.

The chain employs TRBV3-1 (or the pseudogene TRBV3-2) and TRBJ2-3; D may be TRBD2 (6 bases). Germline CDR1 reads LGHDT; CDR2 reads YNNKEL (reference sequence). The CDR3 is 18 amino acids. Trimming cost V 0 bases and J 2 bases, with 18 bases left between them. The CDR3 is CASSQDMGGTQLTDTQYF. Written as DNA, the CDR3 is TGTGCCAGCAGCCAAGATATGGGTGGGACTCAGCTCACAGATACGCAGTATTTT.

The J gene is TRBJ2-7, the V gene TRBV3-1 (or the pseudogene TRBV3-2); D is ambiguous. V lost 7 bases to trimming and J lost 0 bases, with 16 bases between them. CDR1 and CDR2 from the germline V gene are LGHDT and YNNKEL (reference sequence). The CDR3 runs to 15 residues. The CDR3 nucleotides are TGTGCCAGCACTTGGACGGACCTTATCTCCTACGAGCAGTACTTC. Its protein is CASTWTDLISYEQYF.

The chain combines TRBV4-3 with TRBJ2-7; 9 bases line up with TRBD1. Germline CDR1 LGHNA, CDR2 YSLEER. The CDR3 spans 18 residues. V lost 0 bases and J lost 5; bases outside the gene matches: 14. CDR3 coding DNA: TGCGCCAGCAGCCAAGACGGCCCAATCGCGGGACAGGGTAACGAGCAGTACTTC. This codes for CASSQDGPIAGQGNEQYF.

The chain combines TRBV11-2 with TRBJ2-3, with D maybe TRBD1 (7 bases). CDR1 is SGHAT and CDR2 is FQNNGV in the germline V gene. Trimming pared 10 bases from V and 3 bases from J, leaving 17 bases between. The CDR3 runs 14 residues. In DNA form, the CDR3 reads TGTGCCACCTCGACAGGGAGGTCAACAGATACGCAGTATTTT. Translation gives CATSTGRSTDTQYF.

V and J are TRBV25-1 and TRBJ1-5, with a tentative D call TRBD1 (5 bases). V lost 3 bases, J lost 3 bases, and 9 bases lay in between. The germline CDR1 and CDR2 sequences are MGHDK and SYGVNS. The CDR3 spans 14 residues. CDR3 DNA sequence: TGTGCCAGCAGTGAGGCAGGGCTCAATCAGCCCCAGCATTTT. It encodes CASSEAGLNQPQHF.

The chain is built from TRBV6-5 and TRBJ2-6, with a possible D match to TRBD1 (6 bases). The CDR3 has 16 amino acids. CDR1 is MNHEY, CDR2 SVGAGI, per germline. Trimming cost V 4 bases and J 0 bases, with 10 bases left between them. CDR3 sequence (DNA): TGTGCCAGCAGTTCGACAGGTTTCTCTGGGGCCAACGTCCTGACTTTC. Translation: CASSSTGFSGANVLTF.

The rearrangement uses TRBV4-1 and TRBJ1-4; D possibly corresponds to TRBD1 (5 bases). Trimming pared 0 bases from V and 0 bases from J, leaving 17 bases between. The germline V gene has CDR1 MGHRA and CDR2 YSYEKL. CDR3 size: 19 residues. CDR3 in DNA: TGCGCCAGCAGCCAAGATAGGGAGGTCAGGGCGGCAACTAATGAAAAACTGTTTTTT. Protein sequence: CASSQDREVRAATNEKLFF.

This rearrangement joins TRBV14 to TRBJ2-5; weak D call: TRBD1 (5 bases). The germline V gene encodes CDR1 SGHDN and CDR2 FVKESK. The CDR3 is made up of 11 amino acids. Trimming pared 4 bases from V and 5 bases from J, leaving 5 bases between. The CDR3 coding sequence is TGTGCCAGCAGCCCAGGGGAGACCCAGTACTTC. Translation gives CASSPGETQYF.

CDR3 coding DNA: TGTGCCAGCAGTGATGGGCTGGGACCGGGGAAAGAGACCCAGTACTTC. Its protein is CASSDGLGPGKETQYF. This chain uses TRBV14 with TRBJ2-5, with D possibly called TRBD1 or TRBD2 (5 bases each). This CDR3 region has 16 residues. Trimming removed 6 bases from V and 3 bases from J, with 20 bases in between. Germline V lookup: CDR1 SGHDN, CDR2 FVKESK.